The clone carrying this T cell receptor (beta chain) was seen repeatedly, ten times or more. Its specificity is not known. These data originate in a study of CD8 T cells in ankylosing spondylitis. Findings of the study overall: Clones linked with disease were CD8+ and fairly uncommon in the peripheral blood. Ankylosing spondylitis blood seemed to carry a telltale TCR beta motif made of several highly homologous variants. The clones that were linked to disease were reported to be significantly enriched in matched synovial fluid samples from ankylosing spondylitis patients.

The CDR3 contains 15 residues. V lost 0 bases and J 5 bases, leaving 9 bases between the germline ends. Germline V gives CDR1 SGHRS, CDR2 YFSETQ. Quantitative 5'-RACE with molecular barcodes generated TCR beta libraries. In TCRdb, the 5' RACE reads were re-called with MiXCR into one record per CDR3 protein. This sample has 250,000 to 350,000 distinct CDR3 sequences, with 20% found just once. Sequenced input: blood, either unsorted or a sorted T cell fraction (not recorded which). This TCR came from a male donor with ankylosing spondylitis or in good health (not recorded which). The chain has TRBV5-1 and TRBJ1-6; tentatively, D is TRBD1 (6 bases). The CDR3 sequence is CASSLGDIDNSPLHF. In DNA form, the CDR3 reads TGCGCCAGCAGCTTGGGGGACATAGATAATTCACCCCTCCACTTT.